Only one count was recorded for the clone carrying this T cell receptor (beta chain). Its antigen is still unknown. PCR amplification relied on 60 Vbeta primers (plus 13 Jbeta primers). Only in-frame clones appear in the TCRdb table, and some are missing; sequencing was by immunoSEQ multiplex PCR. The table shows about 190,000 clones, with 75% to 90% occurring only once. The sample comes from a study of cytomegalovirus exposure and HLA in healthy donors. Study summary: Some 200 million T cells yielded more than 90 million unique TCR beta sequences, as an earlier analysis found. The early release's HLA-typed donors yielded tens of millions of unique TCRs. General study points: Most TCR beta V segments were productive about 87% or about 30% of the time in an earlier analysis.

Trimming left V 5 bases short and J 7 bases short, with 14 bases between. CDR1 is SEHNR and CDR2 is FQNEAQ in the germline V gene (reference sequence). The CDR3 totals 13 residues. This receptor was identified in a man aged 40-49 years in good health and CMV-seropositive. The chain links TRBV7-9 to TRBJ1-1, with D hard to call. The sequencing sample was made of PBMCs. The CDR3 region is CASSPLGRFEAFF. CDR3 coding DNA: TGTGCCAGCAGCCCGTTGGGCAGATTTGAAGCTTTCTTT. The full variable domain, in which reference TRBV7-9 and TRBJ1-1 provide the parts outside the CDR3, is DTGVSQNPRHKITKRGQNVTFRCDPISEHNRLYWYRQTLGQGPEFLTYFQNEAQLEKSRLLSDRFSAERPKGSFSTLEIQRTEQGDSAMYLCASSPLGRFEAFFGQGTRLTVV.